This entry describes one T cell receptor (beta chain). The same CDR3 can be traced to other DNA sequences in this sample. The data stem from a study of blood T cell repertoires in COVID-19. Looking at the study overall: From the United States, Italy and Spain came samples of acute and convalescent COVID-19. The analysed material was cDNA or gDNA that came from T cells, B-cell-depleted T cells, or PBMCs.

In the source study's methods: Researchers report that nucleated cell counts were estimated from reference gene primer amplification. Sequencing was performed with immunoSEQ multiplex PCR; in TCRdb, only in-frame clones are kept and a portion is missing. That table furnishes V, J and clone size, whereas the DNA furnished D and trimming. The table includes approximately 140,000 clones, roughly 84% detected once. Germline V gene data show CDR1 as SGDLS and CDR2 as YYNGEE. This CDR3 spans 15 amino acids. V was clipped by 4 bases and J by 2 bases, with 15 bases between them. The J gene is TRBJ1-1, the V gene TRBV9, with D tentatively TRBD1 (6 bases). The receptor's source is a man in his sixties with acute or convalescent COVID-19. Sequencing input: peripheral blood. CDR3 region: CASSPLTGSNTEAFF. The CDR3, as DNA: TGTGCCAGCAGCCCTCTGACAGGAAGTAACACTGAAGCTTTCTTT.